Sequencing of this TCR beta chain was carried out in a study of blood T cell repertoires in COVID-19. Study summary: Sites across the United States, Italy and Spain contributed samples from acute and convalescent COVID-19. T cells, B-cell-depleted T cells, or PBMCs provided the cDNA or gDNA that served as material.

This CDR3 contains 14 residues. The ends lost 3 bases at V and 3 bases at J; junction bases unmatched: 2. Germline CDR1 is SGHRS and CDR2 is YFSETQ. Per the study methods: Amplification from reference gene primers served as the basis for estimated nucleated cell counts. This table comes from immunoSEQ multiplex PCR, and its TCRdb copy is limited to in-frame clones, with some not included. V, J and clone size derive from that table, while D and trimming were established from the DNA sequence. The sample has under 150,000 clones; approximately 88% are singletons. Material for sequencing was peripheral blood. This receptor was identified in a human donor in a cohort sampled during active COVID-19. The chain employs TRBV5-1 and TRBJ2-5; TRBD1 matches at 10 bases. The CDR3 is CASSSGTGEETQYF. In nucleotides, the CDR3 is TGCGCCAGCAGCTCCGGGACAGGGGAAGAGACCCAGTACTTC. Filled out from reference TRBV5-1 and TRBJ2-5, the complete variable domain reads KAGVTQTPRYLIKTRGQQVTLSCSPISGHRSVSWYQQTPGQGLQFLFEYFSETQRNKGNFPGRFSGRQFSNSRSEMNVSTLELGDSALYLCASSSGTGEETQYFGPGTRLLVL.